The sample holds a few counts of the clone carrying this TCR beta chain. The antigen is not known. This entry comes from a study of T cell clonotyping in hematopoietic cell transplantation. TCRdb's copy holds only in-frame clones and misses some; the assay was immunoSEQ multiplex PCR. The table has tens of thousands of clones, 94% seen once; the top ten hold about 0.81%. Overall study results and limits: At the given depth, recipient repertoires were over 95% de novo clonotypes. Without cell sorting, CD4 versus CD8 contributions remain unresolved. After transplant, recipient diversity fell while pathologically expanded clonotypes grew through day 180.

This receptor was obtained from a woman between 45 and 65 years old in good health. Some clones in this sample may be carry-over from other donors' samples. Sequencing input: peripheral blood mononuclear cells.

CDR3 region: CATSIGTTSYEQYF. The CDR3 region has the DNA TGTGCCACCAGCATAGGCACAACCTCCTACGAGCAGTACTTC. This chain joins TRBV15 and TRBJ2-7; D is undetermined. CDR3 size: 14 residues. The V end lost 4 bases, the J end lost 0 bases, and 10 bases lay between the germline ends. Per the germline V gene, CDR1 is LNHNV and CDR2 is YYDKDF (reference sequence).